Each of the 26 T cell receptor beta chains below was sequenced from the same sample in a study of blood T cell repertoires in COVID-19. Using immunoSEQ multiplex PCR, the repertoire was profiled, and TCRdb retains in-frame clones only, with some absent. Of about 200,000 clones listed, around nine tenths were seen once; the top ten hold around 6.9%. Material: peripheral blood. All receptors come from a man between 60 and 70 years old who had recovered from COVID-19.

This chain joins TRBV3-1 (or the pseudogene TRBV3-2) and TRBJ1-4; TRBD1 matches at 7 bases. Germline-derived CDR1 and CDR2 are LGHDT and YNNKEL (reference sequence). The CDR3 extends over 15 amino acids. The V segment lost 4 bases and the J segment 2 bases; nucleotides outside the gene matches: 4. CDR3 in DNA: TGTGCCAGCAGCCGGACAGGTGGCACTAATGAAAAACTGTTTTTT. Its protein product is CASSRTGGTNEKLFF.

CDR3 protein: CASSFWTTSRNTIYF. The CDR3 DNA follows: TGTGCCAGCAGTTTCTGGACAACGTCAAGAAACACCATATATTTT. This chain joins TRBV28 and TRBJ1-3, with TRBD1 as a possible D gene (5 bases). There are 15 residues in the CDR3. Germline V gene data show CDR1 as MDHEN and CDR2 as SYDVKM. Trimming took off 3 bases at V and 5 bases at J, with 14 bases between the two ends.

V gene TRBV2 combines with J gene TRBJ2-5; a possible D gene is TRBD2 (7 bases). This CDR3 contains 14 residues. Germline CDR1 SNHLY, CDR2 FYNNEI. V shed 5 bases and J shed 7 bases, with 17 bases lying between them. The CDR3 sequence: CASSPRGGEGTQYF. CDR3 nucleotides: TGTGCCAGCAGTCCCAGGGGCGGGGAGGGGACCCAGTACTTC.

DNA for the CDR3: TGCGCCAGCAGTTTCCTATCCGGGACAGATTCCTACGAGCAGTACTTC. Translating gives CASSFLSGTDSYEQYF. The rearrangement uses TRBV5-1 and TRBJ2-7, with TRBD1 matching 7 bases. The germline gives CDR1 SGHRS, CDR2 YFSETQ. The CDR3 length is 16 residues. V shed 5 bases, J shed 1 base, and the junction held 12 bases outside the gene matches. Supplemented by reference TRBV5-1 and TRBJ2-7, the full variable domain reads KAGVTQTPRYLIKTRGQQVTLSCSPISGHRSVSWYQQTPGQGLQFLFEYFSETQRNKGNFPGRFSGRQFSNSRSEMNVSTLELGDSALYLCASSFLSGTDSYEQYFGPGTRLTVT.

The chain recombines TRBV9 with TRBJ2-3; possible D gene TRBD1, 5 bases. The germline CDR1 and CDR2 sequences are SGDLS and YYNGEE. The V end was cut by 3 bases, the J end by 0 bases, with 8 bases between. This CDR3 region has 14 residues. Here the CDR3 DNA reads TGTGCCAGCAGCGAAGACAGTAGCACAGATACGCAGTATTTT. This translates into CASSEDSSTDTQYF.

The rearrangement joins TRBV7-8 to TRBJ2-2, with TRBD1 matching 8 bases. The length of the CDR3 is 17 residues. Per germline, CDR1 SGHVS and CDR2 FQNEAQ. V lost 3 bases, J lost 6 bases, and 12 bases stayed unmatched. The CDR3 nucleotides are TGTGCCAGCAGCTTTTTCGCTGGAGCAGGGGGCCCCGGGGAGCTGTTTTTT. Translation: CASSFFAGAGGPGELFF. Using reference TRBV7-8 and TRBJ2-2 for the parts outside the CDR3, the full variable domain is GAGVSQSPRYKVAKRGQDVALRCDPISGHVSLFWYQQALGQGPEFLTYFQNEAQLDKSGLPSDRFFAERPEGSVSTLKIQRTQQEDSAVYLCASSFFAGAGGPGELFFGEGSRLTVL.

This clone was counted between two and nine times. The chain recombines TRBV9 with TRBJ2-2; 9 positions agree with TRBD1. V was clipped by 4 bases and J by 5 bases; unmatched bases: 3. The length of the CDR3 is 14 residues. Looked up from germline, CDR1 is SGDLS and CDR2 is YYNGEE. CDR3 loop: CASSPGTGTGELFF. The CDR3 DNA reads as TGTGCCAGCAGCCCCGGGACAGGGACCGGGGAGCTGTTTTTT.

This clone has a single count. The chain couples TRBV11-2 to TRBJ1-4; 9 bases are shared with TRBD1. This CDR3 region has 16 residues. Germline CDR1 reads SGHAT; CDR2 reads FQNNGV. Unmatched junction bases numbered 11, after V lost 5 bases and J lost 7 bases. CDR3 loop: CASSHGQGPPGEKLFF. For the CDR3, the DNA is TGTGCCAGCAGCCATGGACAGGGGCCCCCGGGTGAAAAACTGTTTTTT. The full variable domain, its missing parts supplied by reference TRBV11-2 and TRBJ1-4, is EAGVAQSPRYKIIEKRQSVAFWCNPISGHATLYWYQQILGQGPKLLIQFQNNGVVDDSQLPKDRFSAERLKGVDSTLKIQPAKLEDSAVYLCASSHGQGPPGEKLFFGSGTQLSVL.

The chain recombines TRBV5-6 with TRBJ1-2; D might be TRBD1 (5 bases). CDR3 length equals 14 residues. With 2 bases removed from V and 5 bases from J, the gap between germline ends came to 13 bases. Germline V gives CDR1 SGHDT, CDR2 YYEEEE. The CDR3 reads CASSFRQLPYGYTF. The CDR3 DNA reads TGTGCCAGCAGCTTCCGACAGTTACCTTATGGCTACACCTTC.

The CDR3: CASKEGQVNQPQHF. CDR3 in DNA: TGTGCCAGCAAAGAAGGACAGGTCAATCAGCCCCAGCATTTT. This chain joins TRBV6-5 and TRBJ1-5; 7 bases fit TRBD1. The CDR3 length is 14 residues. In germline, CDR1 is MNHEY, CDR2 SVGAGI. Trimming took 7 bases from V and 3 from J; bases not matched to a gene: 6.

The CDR3 loop reads CATSDSGTGGIGQQFF. As DNA, the CDR3 is TGTGCCACCAGTGACTCCGGGACAGGGGGGATAGGGCAACAGTTCTTC. The chain joins TRBV24-1 to TRBJ2-1; 11 nucleotides match TRBD1. V dropped 4 bases and J dropped 13; count of bases not matched to a gene: 14. Germline assignment: CDR1 KGHDR and CDR2 SFDVKD. The CDR3 covers 16 residues.

The genes are TRBV7-9 and TRBJ1-1, with no clear D. Deletions cut 2 bases from V and 4 bases from J, with 14 bases between. CDR1 SEHNR and CDR2 FQNEAQ come from the germline V gene (reference sequence). CDR3 length: 15 amino acids. In nucleotides, the CDR3 is TGTGCCAGCAGCTTATCATCCCCGGGGTTCACTGAAGCTTTCTTT. Encoded protein: CASSLSSPGFTEAFF.

The J gene is TRBJ2-5, the V gene TRBV7-9; weak D call: TRBD2 (6 bases). The germline V gene has CDR1 SEHNR and CDR2 FQNEAQ (reference sequence). CDR3 length: 13 amino acids. V was cut by 6 bases and J by 5 bases, with 13 bases left in between. CDR3 bases: TGTGCCAGCAGTTTGGACTACCGGGAGACCCAGTACTTC. It specifies CASSLDYRETQYF.

The chain uses TRBV3-1 (or the pseudogene TRBV3-2) and TRBJ2-1, with 12 bases lining up with TRBD2. This CDR3 has 17 amino acids. With 2 bases clipped from V and 8 bases from J, the junction kept 10 bases outside the gene matches. The germline gives CDR1 LGHDT, CDR2 YNNKEL (reference sequence). For the CDR3, the DNA is TGTGCCAGCAGCCAACGGATCCTAGCGGGGGGGAGTGATGAGCAGTTCTTC. Its protein product is CASSQRILAGGSDEQFF.

The chain uses TRBV6-2 or TRBV6-3 and TRBJ2-3; D is possibly TRBD1 (5 bases). Germline V gene sequence: CDR1 MNHEY, CDR2 SVGEGT. Trimming took off 5 bases at V and 2 bases at J, with 14 bases between the two ends. CDR3 length: 15 amino acids. The CDR3 sequence: CASSTYRSPTDTQYF. CDR3 bases: TGTGCCAGCAGTACCTACAGGAGCCCCACAGATACGCAGTATTTT.

The chain combines TRBV11-1 with TRBJ2-7, with 8 bases matching TRBD1. The germline V gene encodes CDR1 SGHAT and CDR2 FQDESV (reference sequence). V dropped 5 bases and J dropped 6; count of bases not matched to a gene: 3. The CDR3 length is 12 residues. The CDR3 is CASSRQGIEQYF. CDR3 in DNA: TGTGCCAGCAGCCGACAGGGGATCGAGCAGTACTTC.

This clone was seen more than once but under ten times. This chain uses TRBV27 with TRBJ2-7, with a tentative D call TRBD1 (6 bases). This CDR3 is built from 15 residues. The V end was cut by 2 bases, the J end by 2 bases, with 13 bases between. In germline, CDR1 is MNHEY, CDR2 SMNVEV (reference sequence). CDR3 sequence reads: CASSLAGEEPYEQYF. CDR3 in DNA: TGTGCCAGCAGTTTAGCAGGGGAAGAACCCTACGAGCAGTACTTC.

The chain employs TRBV28 and TRBJ2-6; D is unresolved. CDR1 is MDHEN, CDR2 SYDVKM, per germline. The V and J ends lost 5 bases and 0 bases respectively, with 8 bases between them. The CDR3 contains 15 residues. CDR3 loop: CASSARSSGANVLTF. The CDR3 region has the DNA TGTGCCAGCAGTGCTCGGAGCTCTGGGGCCAACGTCCTGACTTTC.

The chain recombines TRBV3-1 (or the pseudogene TRBV3-2) with TRBJ2-1, with TRBD1 identical over 12 bases. CDR1 and CDR2 (germline): LGHDT, YNNKEL (reference sequence). The CDR3 runs 15 residues. After removal of 6 bases from V and 7 bases from J, the junction contained 7 bases not matched to a gene. The DNA of the CDR3 is TGTGCCAGCAGTGGTCGGGACAGGGGGCAAAATGAGCAGTTCTTC. The encoded protein is CASSGRDRGQNEQFF.

The V call is TRBV5-1, the J call TRBJ1-2; D gene unclear. CDR3 size: 13 residues. Germline V gene lookup returns CDR1 SGHRS and CDR2 YFSETQ. Trimming removed 2 bases at V and 5 bases at J, with 10 bases between. The CDR3 bases are TGCGCCAGCAGCTTTAACAGCCTTTATGGCTACACCTTC. It translates to CASSFNSLYGYTF.

This clone has more than one count but fewer than ten. The chain has TRBV7-2 and TRBJ2-2, with a possible D match to TRBD1 (6 bases). Germline CDR1 SGHTA, CDR2 FQGNSA. Trimming removed 0 bases at V and 0 bases at J, with 11 bases between. The CDR3 contains 17 residues. CDR3 sequence (DNA): TGTGCCAGCAGCTTAGCGGCGTGGACAGCGAACACCGGGGAGCTGTTTTTT. Protein product: CASSLAAWTANTGELFF.

V is TRBV27 and J is TRBJ2-7, with 7 bases lining up with TRBD1. The V gene end was trimmed by 2 bases and the J gene end by 4 bases; junction bases not matched to a gene: 5. Germline V gene lookup returns CDR1 MNHEY and CDR2 SMNVEV (reference sequence). This CDR3 is built from 14 residues. CDR3 DNA: TGTGCCAGCAGTTTAGCCAGGGGGAGATACGAGCAGTACTTC. The encoded protein is CASSLARGRYEQYF.

This chain connects TRBV7-9 to TRBJ2-1, with 11 bases that match TRBD2. Germline values: CDR1 SEHNR, CDR2 FQNEAQ (reference sequence). This CDR3 is built from 15 residues. With V trimmed by 8 bases and J by 7 bases, 10 bases remained unmatched. CDR3 in amino acids: CASEVAGGPRNEQFF. The DNA for the CDR3 is TGTGCCAGCGAAGTAGCGGGAGGGCCAAGGAATGAGCAGTTCTTC. The whole variable domain, remainder taken from reference TRBV7-9 and TRBJ2-1, is DTGVSQNPRHKITKRGQNVTFRCDPISEHNRLYWYRQTLGQGPEFLTYFQNEAQLEKSRLLSDRFSAERPKGSFSTLEIQRTEQGDSAMYLCASEVAGGPRNEQFFGPGTRLTVL.

V gene TRBV19 combines with J gene TRBJ1-1; no definite D call. Germline values: CDR1 LNHDA, CDR2 SQIVND (reference sequence). Trimming pared 0 bases from V and 6 bases from J, leaving 11 bases between. The CDR3 runs to 14 residues. DNA for the CDR3: TGTGCCAGTAGTATAGAGAGGACGGGGTCTGAAGCTTTCTTT. Its translation: CASSIERTGSEAFF.

This sequence joins TRBV18 and TRBJ2-5; a possible D gene is TRBD1 (6 bases). V was trimmed by 1 base and J by 2 bases, leaving 11 bases between them. The CDR3 is 15 amino acids. From germline, CDR1 is KGHSH and CDR2 LQKENI. CDR3 sequence (DNA): TGTGCCAGCTCACCACTAAGAGGGGGACAAGAGACCCAGTACTTC. Residues: CASSPLRGGQETQYF.

The chain recombines TRBV6-5 with TRBJ2-3; D unresolved. The CDR3 consists of 13 residues. The V gene lost 5 bases and the J gene lost 2 bases, with 8 bases spanning the gap. Germline CDR1 and CDR2: MNHEY and SVGAGI. CDR3 nucleotides: TGTGCCAGCAGTAACATTTACACAGATACGCAGTATTTT. Its translation is CASSNIYTDTQYF.